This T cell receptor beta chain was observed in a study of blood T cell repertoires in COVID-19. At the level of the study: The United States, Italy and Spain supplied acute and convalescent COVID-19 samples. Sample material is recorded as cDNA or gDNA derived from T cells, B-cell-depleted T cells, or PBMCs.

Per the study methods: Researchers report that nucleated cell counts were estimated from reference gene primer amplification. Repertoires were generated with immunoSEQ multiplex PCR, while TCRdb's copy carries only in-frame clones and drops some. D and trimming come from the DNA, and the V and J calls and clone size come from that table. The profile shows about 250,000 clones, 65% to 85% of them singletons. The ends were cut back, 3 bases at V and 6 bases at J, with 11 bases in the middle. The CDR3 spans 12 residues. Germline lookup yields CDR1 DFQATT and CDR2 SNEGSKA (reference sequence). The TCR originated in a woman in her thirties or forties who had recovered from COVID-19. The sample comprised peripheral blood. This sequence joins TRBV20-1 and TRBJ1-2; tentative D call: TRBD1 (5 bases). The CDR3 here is CSASFRAHGYTF. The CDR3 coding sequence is TGCAGTGCTAGTTTCAGGGCCCATGGCTACACCTTC.